This T cell receptor beta chain is drawn from a study of cytomegalovirus exposure and HLA in healthy donors. Looking at the study overall: An earlier analysis found around 120 million unique TCR beta sequences from roughly 170 million T cells. Findings and caveats of the study: A later analysis revealed that TCR association rates differed between HLA loci, peaking at DRB1 and bottoming out at HLA-C.

Notes on this clone: As yet, its antigen is unknown.

60 Vbeta and 13 Jbeta primers were used in PCR. Sequencing was performed with immunoSEQ multiplex PCR; in TCRdb, only in-frame clones are kept and a portion is missing. This sample yields over 200,000 clones, of which about 85% are seen a single time; over 1% belongs to the top ten. V was pared by 4 bases and J by 1 base, with 15 bases between. Per germline, CDR1 SGHRS and CDR2 YFSETQ. CDR3 length equals 15 residues. The chain combines TRBV5-1 with TRBJ2-7; D unresolved. Sequencing was carried out using PBMCs. The clonotype comes from a human donor in good health. CDR3 sequence: CASSPYRQNSYEQYF. The CDR3 coding sequence is TGCGCCAGCAGCCCATACCGACAAAATTCCTACGAGCAGTACTTC.